Each of the 31 T cell receptor beta chains below was sequenced from the same sample in a study of blood T cell repertoires in COVID-19. Generated by immunoSEQ multiplex PCR, the TCRdb table keeps only in-frame clones and is missing some. The sample yields roughly 300,000 clones, around 84% seen once. Sequenced material: peripheral blood. These receptors were obtained from a human donor with COVID-19, enrolled during active disease. The donor label of this sample is uncertain.

J is TRBJ1-5 and V is TRBV19; 7 bases match TRBD1. Germline V gene lookup returns CDR1 LNHDA and CDR2 SQIVND (reference sequence). V shed 7 bases and J 7 bases; nucleotides not matched to a gene: 10. The CDR3 has 14 residues. CDR3 nucleotides: TGTGCCAGTATTGATACAGGGGACGGGCAGCCCCAGCATTTT. Its protein is CASIDTGDGQPQHF.

This chain joins TRBV19 and TRBJ2-1; 7 bases line up with TRBD2. From germline, CDR1 is LNHDA and CDR2 SQIVND (reference sequence). This CDR3 contains 14 residues. J lost 7 bases, V lost 3 bases, and 6 bases had no gene match. The CDR3, as DNA: TGTGCCAGTAGTATGAGGCTAGCGGAAAATGAGCAGTTCTTC. It translates to CASSMRLAENEQFF.

The chain employs TRBV3-1 (or the pseudogene TRBV3-2) and TRBJ1-4; 8 nucleotides line up with TRBD1. The CDR3 is made up of 15 amino acids. Germline values: CDR1 LGHDT, CDR2 YNNKEL (reference sequence). V gave up 4 bases and J gave up 4 bases; unmatched junction bases: 5. The CDR3 nucleotides read TGTGCCAGCAGCCCGAGGACAGGGAGTAATGAAAAACTGTTTTTT. Residues: CASSPRTGSNEKLFF.

The rearrangement joins TRBV5-1 to TRBJ2-1, with 8 bases aligning to TRBD2. CDR1 and CDR2 from the germline V gene are SGHRS and YFSETQ. This CDR3 has 17 amino acids. V lost 4 bases, J lost 10 bases, and 19 bases stayed unmatched. The CDR3 spells CASSIGNTGTRVGEQFF. The CDR3 bases are TGCGCCAGCAGCATAGGGAACACCGGGACTAGGGTGGGGGAGCAGTTCTTC.

The chain couples TRBV6-5 to TRBJ1-1; unclear D gene. Trimming took 1 base from V and 6 from J, leaving 18 bases between them. CDR3 length: 16 residues. CDR1 and CDR2 from the germline V gene are MNHEY and SVGAGI. Written as DNA, the CDR3 is TGTGCCAGCAGTTACTTGACCGGCAGGCGAGAGTCTGAAGCTTTCTTT. It yields the protein CASSYLTGRRESEAFF.

The rearrangement uses TRBV3-1 (or the pseudogene TRBV3-2) and TRBJ2-7; weak D call: TRBD1 (5 bases). In germline, CDR1 is LGHDT, CDR2 YNNKEL (reference sequence). V lost 2 bases and J 2 bases, leaving 10 bases between the germline ends. The CDR3 consists of 14 residues. As DNA, the CDR3 is TGTGCCAGCAGCCAATTAAGACAGACCTACGAGCAGTACTTC. Its translation is CASSQLRQTYEQYF.

This chain links TRBV7-9 with TRBJ2-1, with TRBD1 matching over 10 bases. Germline V CDR1 and CDR2: SEHNR, FQNEAQ (reference sequence). The junction had 8 bases not matched to a gene; V was cut back by 5 bases and J by 4 bases. The CDR3 loop spans 16 amino acids. The CDR3 loop reads CASSTQPGQGYNEQFF. The CDR3 DNA sequence: TGTGCCAGCAGCACTCAACCGGGACAGGGGTACAATGAGCAGTTCTTC. Drawing the rest from reference TRBV7-9 and TRBJ2-1, the complete variable domain is DTGVSQNPRHKITKRGQNVTFRCDPISEHNRLYWYRQTLGQGPEFLTYFQNEAQLEKSRLLSDRFSAERPKGSFSTLEIQRTEQGDSAMYLCASSTQPGQGYNEQFFGPGTRLTVL.

The V gene is TRBV7-9, the J gene TRBJ1-2, with unresolved D. The CDR3 has 14 amino acids. V was cut by 3 bases and J by 4 bases, with 12 bases left in between. Looked up from germline, CDR1 is SEHNR and CDR2 is FQNEAQ (reference sequence). CDR3 region: CASSFQARRYGYTF. The CDR3 DNA reads TGTGCCAGCAGCTTTCAGGCACGGCGCTATGGCTACACCTTC.

This sequence joins TRBV2 and TRBJ2-2; no firm D call. Trimming pared 8 bases from V and 1 base from J, leaving 14 bases between. The CDR3 runs 15 residues. CDR1 and CDR2 from the germline V gene are SNHLY and FYNNEI. The CDR3 is CASQILAGNTGELFF. The DNA for the CDR3 is TGTGCCAGCCAAATACTCGCTGGGAACACCGGGGAGCTGTTTTTT.

The chain employs TRBV7-9 and TRBJ2-1; D is uncertain. The germline V gene encodes CDR1 SEHNR and CDR2 FQNEAQ (reference sequence). The CDR3 is made up of 13 amino acids. Between the trimmed V and J ends, which lost 1 base and 10 bases, there was a span of 11 bases. The CDR3 reads CASSLGTDHEQFF. Written as DNA, the CDR3 is TGTGCCAGCAGCTTAGGTACAGATCACGAGCAGTTCTTC.

This sequence joins TRBV9 and TRBJ1-3; no clear D gene. The CDR3 totals 17 residues. Trimming took off 3 bases at V and 0 bases at J, with 16 bases between the two ends. Germline lookup yields CDR1 SGDLS and CDR2 YYNGEE. CDR3 coding DNA: TGTGCCAGCAGCGCTGGCCCCTCGACTTACTCTGGAAACACCATATATTTT. Residues: CASSAGPSTYSGNTIYF.

This chain joins TRBV2 and TRBJ2-1, with 10 bases identical to TRBD2. Germline trimming cut 8 bases from V and 9 bases from J; bases unmatched to any gene: 13. Germline V gene sequence: CDR1 SNHLY, CDR2 FYNNEI. The length of the CDR3 is 15 residues. In DNA, the CDR3 is TGTGCCAGCCGCCTAGCGGGAGATTCTTGGACTGAGCAGTTCTTC. Translated: CASRLAGDSWTEQFF.

The chain uses TRBV18 and TRBJ1-6; weak D call: TRBD1 (5 bases). The CDR3 spans 16 residues. V shed 3 bases and J shed 5 bases, with 14 bases lying between them. CDR1 and CDR2 (germline): KGHSH, LQKENI. Written as DNA, the CDR3 is TGTGCCAGCTCACCTACCGGGGGGAACAATAATTCACCCCTCCACTTT. It codes for CASSPTGGNNNSPLHF.

This chain links TRBV28 with TRBJ2-7, with 7 bases lining up with TRBD2. Germline V CDR1 and CDR2: MDHEN, SYDVKM. The CDR3 extends over 14 amino acids. The V and J ends lost 2 bases and 3 bases, in that order; junction bases with no gene match: 4. The CDR3 DNA is TGTGCCAGCAGTTTACGGGGGAGGGGCTACGAGCAGTACTTC. It specifies CASSLRGRGYEQYF.

The chain couples TRBV9 to TRBJ2-3; D ambiguous. This CDR3 contains 16 residues. Germline V CDR1 and CDR2: SGDLS, YYNGEE. The V end lost 0 bases, the J end lost 4 bases, and 15 bases lay between the germline ends. The CDR3, as DNA: TGTGCCAGCAGCGTAGGGGTGGTTAGCTCCTCAGATACGCAGTATTTT. Translated: CASSVGVVSSSDTQYF.

This clone was seen just once. V gene TRBV19 combines with J gene TRBJ1-5; D might be TRBD1 (6 bases). V gave up 3 bases and J gave up 0 bases, with 12 bases separating them. This CDR3 region has 16 residues. Germline V gene sequence: CDR1 LNHDA, CDR2 SQIVND (reference sequence). The CDR3 DNA is TGTGCCAGTAGTATCCTAGTCAGGGGTAGCAATCAGCCCCAGCATTTT. It codes for CASSILVRGSNQPQHF. The variable domain in full, completed from reference TRBV19 and TRBJ1-5, reads DGGITQSPKYLFRKEGQNVTLSCEQNLNHDAMYWYRQDPGQGLRLIYYSQIVNDFQKGDIAEGYSVSREKKESFPLTVTSAQKNPTAFYLCASSILVRGSNQPQHFGDGTRLSIL.

Points on this clone: Other DNA sequences from this sample encode an identical CDR3 as well. V and J are TRBV5-1 and TRBJ2-5, with a weak D call TRBD2 (5 bases). Trimming removed 3 bases at V and 5 bases at J, with 11 bases between. The CDR3 contains 13 residues. Germline values: CDR1 SGHRS, CDR2 YFSETQ. The CDR3 bases are TGCGCCAGCAGCTCGAGGGTGGAGGAGACCCAGTACTTC. Protein: CASSSRVEETQYF.

V usage is TRBV7-8 and J usage is TRBJ1-3; a weak D match, TRBD1 (5 bases). Germline assignment: CDR1 SGHVS and CDR2 FQNEAQ. Between the trimmed V and J ends, which lost 3 bases and 0 bases, there was a span of 15 bases. The CDR3 runs 17 residues. The CDR3 sequence is CASSLTPGVSSGNTIYF. As DNA, the CDR3 is TGTGCCAGCAGCTTGACCCCGGGGGTGAGCTCTGGAAACACCATATATTTT.

The chain joins TRBV5-1 to TRBJ2-2, with D maybe TRBD2 (6 bases). V lost 1 base and J lost 6, with 13 bases in between. The CDR3 has 15 amino acids. Germline V gene sequence: CDR1 SGHRS, CDR2 YFSETQ. CDR3 in amino acids: CASSLLAGGAGELFF. Written as DNA, the CDR3 is TGCGCCAGCAGCTTGTTGGCTGGCGGGGCCGGGGAGCTGTTTTTT.

The chain uses TRBV27 and TRBJ1-1; no clear D. The germline CDR1 and CDR2 sequences are MNHEY and SMNVEV (reference sequence). The V end was cut by 4 bases, the J end by 1 base, with 10 bases between. The CDR3 loop spans 14 amino acids. The CDR3 DNA sequence: TGTGCCAGCAGTTCGCGTCCGGGGAACACTGAAGCTTTCTTT. This translates into CASSSRPGNTEAFF.

This rearrangement joins TRBV5-4 to TRBJ2-3, with D possibly matching TRBD1 (6 bases). CDR3 length: 13 amino acids. V lost 4 bases to trimming and J lost 6 bases, with 12 bases between them. In germline, CDR1 is SGHNT, CDR2 YYREEE (reference sequence). The CDR3 DNA reads TGTGCCAGCAGCATTCAGGGGCACGATACGCAGTATTTT. Residues: CASSIQGHDTQYF.

This rearrangement joins TRBV6-5 to TRBJ2-7, with 11 bases lining up with TRBD1. Germline values: CDR1 MNHEY, CDR2 SVGAGI. CDR3 length: 16 amino acids. V gave up 2 bases and J gave up 3 bases; unmatched junction bases: 6. The CDR3 loop reads CASSYAAGTGGYEQYF. The CDR3 DNA reads TGTGCCAGCAGTTACGCAGCCGGGACAGGGGGCTACGAGCAGTACTTC.

In its sample, this clone was seen a few times. The CDR3 bases are TGTGCCAGCAGCTTTGCCGAGACGGGTGGCTACACCTTC. It codes for CASSFAETGGYTF. The J gene is TRBJ1-2, the V gene TRBV7-3; D gene uncertain. The germline V gene has CDR1 SGHTA and CDR2 FQGTGA. The CDR3 consists of 13 residues. With 3 bases removed from V and 7 bases from J, the gap between germline ends came to 12 bases.

CDR3 bases: TGTGCCAGCAGCTTAGCAGTGGGGGGATATAGCAATCAGCCCCAGCATTTT. It yields the protein CASSLAVGGYSNQPQHF. This chain links TRBV7-2 with TRBJ1-5; D possibly corresponds to TRBD1 (5 bases). Trimming shortened V by 0 bases and J by 0 bases, and 12 bases separated the two germline ends. Per the germline V gene, CDR1 is SGHTA and CDR2 is FQGNSA. The CDR3 is 17 amino acids.

J is TRBJ2-2 and V is TRBV5-4; the D gene is possibly TRBD1 (5 bases). Trimming pared 4 bases from V and 0 bases from J, leaving 16 bases between. This CDR3 is 17 amino acids long. The germline V gene has CDR1 SGHNT and CDR2 YYREEE (reference sequence). The CDR3, as DNA: TGTGCCAGCAGCGACGGTCGTGGGGCTCCGAACACCGGGGAGCTGTTTTTT. Its protein is CASSDGRGAPNTGELFF.

This chain links TRBV3-1 (or the pseudogene TRBV3-2) with TRBJ1-2; tentative D call: TRBD1 (5 bases). The CDR3 is 13 amino acids. V gave up 0 bases and J gave up 8 bases, with 10 bases separating them. CDR1 and CDR2 from the germline V gene are LGHDT and YNNKEL (reference sequence). CDR3 DNA sequence: TGTGCCAGCAGCCAAGATGGGGGGAAGGGCTACACCTTC. It specifies CASSQDGGKGYTF.

The rearrangement uses TRBV28 and TRBJ1-1, with 11 bases matching TRBD1. The V and J ends lost 7 bases and 11 bases, in that order; junction bases with no gene match: 3. The V gene's germline CDR1 is MDHEN and CDR2 SYDVKM. This CDR3 comprises 11 residues. In DNA form, the CDR3 reads TGTGCCAGCACCAGGGACAGGGGGGCTTTCTTT. Its translation: CASTRDRGAFF. The full variable domain, its missing parts supplied by reference TRBV28 and TRBJ1-1, is DVKVTQSSRYLVKRTGEKVFLECVQDMDHENMFWYRQDPGLGLRLIYFSYDVKMKEKGDIPEGYSVSREKKERFSLILESASTNQTSMYLCASTRDRGAFFGQGTRLTVV.

The V call is TRBV7-2, the J call TRBJ2-2; 11 bases line up with TRBD2. Germline values: CDR1 SGHTA, CDR2 FQGNSA. Trimming took 1 base from V and 8 from J; bases not matched to a gene: 15. The CDR3 loop spans 19 amino acids. The CDR3 DNA is TGTGCCAGCAGCTTAGATTTTCCGGGACTAGCGGTCAGGCCGGGGGAGCTGTTTTTT. Protein: CASSLDFPGLAVRPGELFF.

The rearrangement joins TRBV6-1 to TRBJ1-1; D unresolved. The CDR3 runs 14 residues. The germline gives CDR1 MNHNS, CDR2 SASEGT. The V gene lost 1 base and the J gene lost 3 bases, with 9 bases spanning the gap. DNA for the CDR3: TGTGCCAGCAGTGAAGGGGCCGGGGACACTGAAGCTTTCTTT. Its translation: CASSEGAGDTEAFF.

The chain combines TRBV7-8 with TRBJ2-2, with TRBD2 identical over 9 bases. This CDR3 contains 18 residues. Per the germline V gene, CDR1 is SGHVS and CDR2 is FQNEAQ. With 2 bases clipped from V and 1 base from J, the junction kept 8 bases outside the gene matches. For the CDR3, the DNA is TGTGCCAGCAGCTTACGGCCAGGGACTAGCCAGAACACCGGGGAGCTGTTTTTT. It specifies CASSLRPGTSQNTGELFF.

The CDR3 bases are TGTGCCATCTCAAAGTCCGCTAGCGGGGGGGAGGATACGCAGTATTTT. Translated, it gives CAISKSASGGEDTQYF. The rearrangement links TRBV10-3 to TRBJ2-3; 12 nucleotides agree with TRBD2. The germline V gene encodes CDR1 ENHRY and CDR2 SYGVKD. The CDR3 is 16 residues long. J was trimmed by 6 bases and V by 8 bases; bases with no gene match: 12.